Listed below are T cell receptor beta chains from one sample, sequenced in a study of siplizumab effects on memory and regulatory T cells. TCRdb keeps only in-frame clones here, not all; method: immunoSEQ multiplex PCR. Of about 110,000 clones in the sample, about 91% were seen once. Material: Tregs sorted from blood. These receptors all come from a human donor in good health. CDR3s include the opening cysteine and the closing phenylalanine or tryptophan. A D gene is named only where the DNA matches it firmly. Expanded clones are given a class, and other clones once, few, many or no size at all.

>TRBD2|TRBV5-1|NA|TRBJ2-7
TGCGCCAGCAGCCCCACTAGCGGATCCTACGAGCAGTACTTC
CASSPTSGSYEQYF
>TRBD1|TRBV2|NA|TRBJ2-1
TGTGCCAGCAGTGGGGACAGGGGCATCTCCTACAATGAGCAGTTCTTC
CASSGDRGISYNEQFF
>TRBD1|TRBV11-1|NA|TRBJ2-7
TGTGCCAGCAGCTTGTCGGGACAGGGTTTCTACGAGCAGTACTTC
CASSLSGQGFYEQYF
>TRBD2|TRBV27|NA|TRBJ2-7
TGTGCCAGCGGACAACTAGCGCTTAGCTCCTACGAGCAGTACTTC
CASGQLALSSYEQYF
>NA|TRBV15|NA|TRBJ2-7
TGTGCCACCAGCAGAGATGCCCGGGGGACCTACGAGCAGTACTTC
CATSRDARGTYEQYF
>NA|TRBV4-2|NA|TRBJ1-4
TGTGCCAGCAGCCCCTGGGGAGGGGGTGAGACAACTAATGAAAAACTGTTTTTT
CASSPWGGGETTNEKLFF
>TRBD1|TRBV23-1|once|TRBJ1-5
TGCGCCAGCAGAAGGGACAGATATCAGCCCCAGCATTTT
CASRRDRYQPQHF
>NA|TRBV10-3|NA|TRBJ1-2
TGTGCCATCAGTGCGGGCAGGGAGTCTTCGAGCTACACCTTC
CAISAGRESSSYTF
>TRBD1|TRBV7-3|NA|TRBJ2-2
TGTGCCAGCAGCCCCCGAGGGGGCCGGACCGGGGAGCTGTTTTTT
CASSPRGGRTGELFF
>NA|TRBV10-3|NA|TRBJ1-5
TGTGCCATCAGTGAGTTGGGGGGAGTACAGCCCCAGCATTTT
CAISELGGVQPQHF
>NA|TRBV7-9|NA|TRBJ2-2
TGTGCCAGCACCGCATGGGGGGTTGCCCCCACCGGGGAGCTGTTTTTT
CASTAWGVAPTGELFF
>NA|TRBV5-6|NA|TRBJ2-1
TGTGCCAGCAGCTTGATTAGGCTCCTGTACAATGAGCAGTTCTTC
CASSLIRLLYNEQFF
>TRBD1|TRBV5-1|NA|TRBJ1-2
TGCGCCAGCAGCGTACGACAGGGGGCACGTGGCTACACCTTC
CASSVRQGARGYTF
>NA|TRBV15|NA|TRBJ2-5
TGTGCCACCAGCGCCGGGATTGGAGAGACCCAGTACTTC
CATSAGIGETQYF
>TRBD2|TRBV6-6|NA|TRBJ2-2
TGTGCCAGCAGTCTTAGCGGGAGGGTCACCGGGGAGCTGTTTTTT
CASSLSGRVTGELFF
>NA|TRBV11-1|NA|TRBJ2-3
TGTGCCAGCAGCCAAACAGGGATGCGAACAGATACGCAGTATTTT
CASSQTGMRTDTQYF
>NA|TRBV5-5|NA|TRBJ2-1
TGTGCCAGCAGCGTTAGAGCGGACCCCTACAATGAGCAGTTCTTC
CASSVRADPYNEQFF
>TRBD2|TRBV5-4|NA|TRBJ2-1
TGTGCCAGCAGCTTGGGCGGGGGCTCCTACAATGAGCAGTTCTTC
CASSLGGGSYNEQFF
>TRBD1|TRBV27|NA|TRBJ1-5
TGTGCCAGCAGACGGACAGGGAGCGGCAATCAGCCCCAGCATTTT
CASRRTGSGNQPQHF
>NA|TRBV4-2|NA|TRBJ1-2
TGTGCCAGCAGCCAAGGAGGGGTTGGTGGCTACACCTTC
CASSQGGVGGYTF
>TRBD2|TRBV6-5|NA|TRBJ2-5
TGTGCCAGCAGTCGACTAGCCGTCGAGACCCAGTACTTC
CASSRLAVETQYF
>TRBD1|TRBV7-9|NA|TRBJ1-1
TGTGCCAGCAGCTTCTGGACAGGGGGCTGGTCCACTGAAGCTTTCTTT
CASSFWTGGWSTEAFF
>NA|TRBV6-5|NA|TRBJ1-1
TGTGCCAGCAGTTACCAGGGGTTAATGAACACTGAAGCTTTCTTT
CASSYQGLMNTEAFF
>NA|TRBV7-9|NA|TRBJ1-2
TGTGCCAGCAGCCCTAGGGAGATCTATGGCTACACCTTC
CASSPREIYGYTF
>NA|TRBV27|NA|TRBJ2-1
TGTGCCAGTTCCCGGGGCAGCAATGAGCAGTTCTTC
CASSRGSNEQFF
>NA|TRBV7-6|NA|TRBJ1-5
TGTGCCAGCAGCCGGTCGGGGCAGCCCCAGCATTTT
CASSRSGQPQHF
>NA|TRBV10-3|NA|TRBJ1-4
TGTGCCACCTCAAGGGGACAATCATTTGAAAAACTGTTTTTT
CATSRGQSFEKLFF
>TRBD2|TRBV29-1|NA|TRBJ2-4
TGCAGCGCGACTAGCGCCACAAACATTCAGTACTTC
CSATSATNIQYF
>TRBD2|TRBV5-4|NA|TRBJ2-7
TGTGCCAGCAGCGCCGGGACTAGCGGGGGCTACGAGCAGTACTTC
CASSAGTSGGYEQYF
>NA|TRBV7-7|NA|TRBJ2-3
TGTGCTAGCACCTTGTCAGGGCCCACAGATACGCAGTATTTT
CASTLSGPTDTQYF
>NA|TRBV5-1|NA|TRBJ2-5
TGCGCCAGCAGCTTGGGAGTTAGAGAGACCCAGTACTTC
CASSLGVRETQYF
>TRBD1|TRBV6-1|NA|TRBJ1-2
TGTGCCAGCAGAGGACAGGGCTCTAACTATGGCTACACCTTC
CASRGQGSNYGYTF
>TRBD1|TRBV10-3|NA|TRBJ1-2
TGTGCCATCAGTCTCGGGGACAGGGGTTATGGCTACACCTTC
CAISLGDRGYGYTF
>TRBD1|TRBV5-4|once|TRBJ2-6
TGTGCCAGCAGCCCCGGGACAGGGAAGGGGGCCAACGTCCTGACTTTC
CASSPGTGKGANVLTF
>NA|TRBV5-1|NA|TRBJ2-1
TGCGCCAGCAGCTTGGGGCTGAACCCCGCCAGCTCCTACAATGAGCAGTTCTTC
CASSLGLNPASSYNEQFF
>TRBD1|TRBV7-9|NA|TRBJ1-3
TGTGCCAGCAGCCCAGGGGGCGATGGCAACACCATATATTTT
CASSPGGDGNTIYF
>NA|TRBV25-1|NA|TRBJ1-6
TGTGCCAGCAGTGTTGGCCCTGGGCCCCTCCACTTT
CASSVGPGPLHF
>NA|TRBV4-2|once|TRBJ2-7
TGTGCCAGCAGCCAAGGCGGATGGCAGTACTTC
CASSQGGWQYF
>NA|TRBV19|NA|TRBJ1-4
TGTGCCAGTAGCCCTCTTGTGGCAACTAATGAAAAACTGTTTTTT
CASSPLVATNEKLFF
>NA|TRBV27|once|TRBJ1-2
TGTGCCAGCAGTTTATGGTCCCAGGGAGGAGTCGGCTACACCTTC
CASSLWSQGGVGYTF
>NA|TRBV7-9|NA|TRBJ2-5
TGTGCCACCCCCGAGGGGCCTGAGACCCAGTACTTC
CATPEGPETQYF
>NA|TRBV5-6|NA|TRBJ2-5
TGTGCCAGCAGCCCGTTACGGGGAAAACAAGAGACCCAGTACTTC
CASSPLRGKQETQYF
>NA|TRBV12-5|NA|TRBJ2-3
TGTGCTAGTGGTTTGGCAGATACGCAGTATTTT
CASGLADTQYF
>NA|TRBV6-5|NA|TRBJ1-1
TGTGCCAGCAGTTACTGGCGAGACACTGAAGCTTTCTTT
CASSYWRDTEAFF
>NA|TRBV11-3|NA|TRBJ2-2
TGTGCCAGCAGCTTAGGAGTCGCGGTCCGCACCGGGGAGCTGTTTTTT
CASSLGVAVRTGELFF